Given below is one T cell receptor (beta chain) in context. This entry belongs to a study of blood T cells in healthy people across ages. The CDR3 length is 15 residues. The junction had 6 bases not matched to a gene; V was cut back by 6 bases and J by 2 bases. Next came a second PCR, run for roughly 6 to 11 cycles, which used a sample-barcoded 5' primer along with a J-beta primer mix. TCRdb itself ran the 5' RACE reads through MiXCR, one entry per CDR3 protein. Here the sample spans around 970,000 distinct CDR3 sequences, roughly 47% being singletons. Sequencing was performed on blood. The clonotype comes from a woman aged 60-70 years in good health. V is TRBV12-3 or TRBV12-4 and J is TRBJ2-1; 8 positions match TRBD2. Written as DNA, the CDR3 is TGTGCCAGCAGACTGAGCGGGAGAGCCTACAATGAGCAGTTCTTC. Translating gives CASRLSGRAYNEQFF.